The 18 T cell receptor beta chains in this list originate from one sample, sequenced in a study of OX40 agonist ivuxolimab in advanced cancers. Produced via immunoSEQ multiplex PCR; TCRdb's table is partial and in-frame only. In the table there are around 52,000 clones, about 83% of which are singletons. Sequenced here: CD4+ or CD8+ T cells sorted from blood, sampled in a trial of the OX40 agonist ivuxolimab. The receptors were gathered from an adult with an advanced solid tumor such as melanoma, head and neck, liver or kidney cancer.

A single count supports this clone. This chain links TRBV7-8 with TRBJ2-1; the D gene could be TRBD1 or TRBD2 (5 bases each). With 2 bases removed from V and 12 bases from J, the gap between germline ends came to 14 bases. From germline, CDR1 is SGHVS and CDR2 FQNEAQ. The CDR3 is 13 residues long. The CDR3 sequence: CASSLPGREGQFF. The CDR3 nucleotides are TGTGCCAGCAGCTTACCGGGACGAGAGGGGCAGTTCTTC.

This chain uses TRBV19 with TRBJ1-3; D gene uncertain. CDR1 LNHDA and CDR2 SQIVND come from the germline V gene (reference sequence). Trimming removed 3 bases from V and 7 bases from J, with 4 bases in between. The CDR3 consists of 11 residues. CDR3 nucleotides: TGTGCCAGTAGTATTGGGAACACCATATATTTT. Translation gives CASSIGNTIYF.

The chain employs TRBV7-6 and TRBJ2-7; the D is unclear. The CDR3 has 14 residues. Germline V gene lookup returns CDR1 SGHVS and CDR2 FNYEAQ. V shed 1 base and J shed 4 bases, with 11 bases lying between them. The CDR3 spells CASSLGVSPYEQYF. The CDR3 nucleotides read TGTGCCAGCAGCTTAGGGGTTTCCCCGTACGAGCAGTACTTC.

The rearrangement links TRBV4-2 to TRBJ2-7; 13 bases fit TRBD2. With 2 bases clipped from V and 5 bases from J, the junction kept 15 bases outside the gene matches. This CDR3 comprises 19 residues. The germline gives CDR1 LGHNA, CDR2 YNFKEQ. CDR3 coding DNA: TGTGCCAGCAGCCAAAACCTATTAAGGACTAGCGGGAGATTCGACGAGCAGTACTTC. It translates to CASSQNLLRTSGRFDEQYF.

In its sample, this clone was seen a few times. As DNA, the CDR3 is TGTGCCGTCGGGAGGACAGACACAGATACGCAGTATTTT. Protein sequence: CAVGRTDTDTQYF. The chain combines TRBV27 with TRBJ2-3; maybe TRBD2 (7 bases). CDR3 length: 13 amino acids. The germline gives CDR1 MNHEY, CDR2 SMNVEV (reference sequence). Trimming cost V 11 bases and J 2 bases, with 14 bases left between them.

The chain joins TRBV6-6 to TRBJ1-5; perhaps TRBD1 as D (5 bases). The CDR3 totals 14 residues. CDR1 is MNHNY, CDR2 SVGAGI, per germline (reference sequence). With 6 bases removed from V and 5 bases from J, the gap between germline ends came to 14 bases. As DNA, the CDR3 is TGTGCCAGCAGCACGCGGGGCCCTCATCAGCCCCAGCATTTT. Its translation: CASSTRGPHQPQHF.

The CDR3 here is CASRSGRDSNQPQHF. The CDR3, as DNA: TGTGCCAGCAGGTCAGGGCGTGATAGCAATCAGCCCCAGCATTTT. This rearrangement joins TRBV6-5 to TRBJ1-5; TRBD1 might be the D (5 bases). The V gene lost 6 bases and the J gene lost 0 bases, with 12 bases spanning the gap. CDR3 length: 15 amino acids. Germline V gene sequence: CDR1 MNHEY, CDR2 SVGAGI.

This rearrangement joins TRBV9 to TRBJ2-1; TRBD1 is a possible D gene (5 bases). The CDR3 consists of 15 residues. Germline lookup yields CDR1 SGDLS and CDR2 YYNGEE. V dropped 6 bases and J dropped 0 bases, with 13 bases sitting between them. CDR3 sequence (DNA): TGTGCCAGCACCACGACAGCTAACTCCTACAATGAGCAGTTCTTC. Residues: CASTTTANSYNEQFF.

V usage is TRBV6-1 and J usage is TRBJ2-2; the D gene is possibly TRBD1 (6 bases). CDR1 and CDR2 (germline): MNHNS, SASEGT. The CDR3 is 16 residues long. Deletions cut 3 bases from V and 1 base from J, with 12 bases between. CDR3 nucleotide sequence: TGTGCCAGCAGTGATTCCGGGACACAGAACACCGGGGAGCTGTTTTTT. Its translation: CASSDSGTQNTGELFF.

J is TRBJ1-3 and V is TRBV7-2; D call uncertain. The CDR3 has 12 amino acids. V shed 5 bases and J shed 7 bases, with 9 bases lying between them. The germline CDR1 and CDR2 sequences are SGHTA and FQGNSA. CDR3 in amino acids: CASSPAWNTIYF. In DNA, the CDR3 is TGTGCCAGCAGCCCCGCGTGGAACACCATATATTTT.

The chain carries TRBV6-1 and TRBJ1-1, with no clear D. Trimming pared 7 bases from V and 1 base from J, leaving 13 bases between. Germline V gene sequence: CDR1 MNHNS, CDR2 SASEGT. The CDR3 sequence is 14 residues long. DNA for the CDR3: TGTGCCAGCACCTCCTTTACGGCGAACACTGAAGCTTTCTTT. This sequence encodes CASTSFTANTEAFF.

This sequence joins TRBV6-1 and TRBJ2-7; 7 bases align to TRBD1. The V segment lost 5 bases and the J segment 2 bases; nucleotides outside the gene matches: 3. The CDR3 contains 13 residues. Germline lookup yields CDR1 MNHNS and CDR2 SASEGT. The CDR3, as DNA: TGTGCCAGCAGTTGGGACAGCCCCTACGAGCAGTACTTC. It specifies CASSWDSPYEQYF.

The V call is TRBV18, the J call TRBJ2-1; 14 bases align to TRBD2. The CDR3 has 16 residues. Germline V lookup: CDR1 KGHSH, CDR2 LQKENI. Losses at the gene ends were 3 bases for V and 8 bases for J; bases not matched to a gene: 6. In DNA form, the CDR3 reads TGTGCCAGCTCACCGGGGACTAGCGGGAGTCAATATGAGCAGTTCTTC. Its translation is CASSPGTSGSQYEQFF. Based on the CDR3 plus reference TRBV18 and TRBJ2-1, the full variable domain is NAGVMQNPRHLVRRRGQEARLRCSPMKGHSHVYWYRQLPEEGLKFMVYLQKENIIDESGMPKERFSAEFPKEGPSILRIQQVVRGDSAAYFCASSPGTSGSQYEQFFGPGTRLTVL.

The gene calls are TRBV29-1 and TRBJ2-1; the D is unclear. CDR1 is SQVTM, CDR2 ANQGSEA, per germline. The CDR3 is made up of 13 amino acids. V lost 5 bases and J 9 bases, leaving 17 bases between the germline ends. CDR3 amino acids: CSVSLGFGSEQFF. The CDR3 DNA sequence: TGCAGCGTTTCTCTAGGTTTTGGCAGTGAGCAGTTCTTC.

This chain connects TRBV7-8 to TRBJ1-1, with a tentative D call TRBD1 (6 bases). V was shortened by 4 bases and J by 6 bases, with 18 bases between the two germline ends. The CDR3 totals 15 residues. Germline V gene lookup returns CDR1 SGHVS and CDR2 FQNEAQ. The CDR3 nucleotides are TGTGCCAGCAGCTACGGGGAAGCAGGGGTGCCTGAAGCTTTCTTT. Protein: CASSYGEAGVPEAFF.

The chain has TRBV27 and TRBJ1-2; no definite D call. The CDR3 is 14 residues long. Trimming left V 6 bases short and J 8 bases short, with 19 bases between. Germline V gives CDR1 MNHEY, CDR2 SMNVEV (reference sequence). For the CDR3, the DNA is TGTGCCAGCAGCTTGTCCCGGGGTGGGTTCGGCTACACCTTC. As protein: CASSLSRGGFGYTF.

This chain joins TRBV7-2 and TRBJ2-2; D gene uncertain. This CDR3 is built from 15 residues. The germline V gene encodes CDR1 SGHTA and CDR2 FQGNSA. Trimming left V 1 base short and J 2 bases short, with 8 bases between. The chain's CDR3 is CASSLVGLNTGELFF. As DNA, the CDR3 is TGTGCCAGCAGCTTAGTCGGCTTAAACACCGGGGAGCTGTTTTTT.

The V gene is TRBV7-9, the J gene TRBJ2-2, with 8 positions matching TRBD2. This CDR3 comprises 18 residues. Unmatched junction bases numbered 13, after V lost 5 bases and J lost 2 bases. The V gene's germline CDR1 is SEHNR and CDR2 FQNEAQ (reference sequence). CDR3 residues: CASSRRGGAGVNTGELFF. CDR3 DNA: TGTGCCAGCAGCCGCCGGGGTGGAGCGGGAGTTAACACCGGGGAGCTGTTTTTT. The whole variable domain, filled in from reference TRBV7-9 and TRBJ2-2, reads DTGVSQNPRHKITKRGQNVTFRCDPISEHNRLYWYRQTLGQGPEFLTYFQNEAQLEKSRLLSDRFSAERPKGSFSTLEIQRTEQGDSAMYLCASSRRGGAGVNTGELFFGEGSRLTVL.